This T cell receptor beta chain was sequenced during a study of blood T cell repertoires in COVID-19. At the level of the study: The study drew acute and convalescent COVID-19 samples from the United States, Italy and Spain. T cells, B-cell-depleted T cells, or PBMCs supplied cDNA or gDNA.

Original data processing: Counts of nucleated cells, estimated from reference gene primer amplification, were obtained. Profiling relied on immunoSEQ multiplex PCR, and the TCRdb table lists in-frame clones only, not all of them. From that table come the V and J calls and clone size; the DNA was used to work out D and trimming. The repertoire includes a few thousand clones, approximately 87% of them detected once, and 5.5% to 7.5% sits in the top ten. Germline-derived CDR1 and CDR2 are SGHNT and YYREEE (reference sequence). The CDR3 is 14 residues long. Between the trimmed V and J ends, which lost 2 bases and 5 bases, there was a span of 13 bases.

The J gene is TRBJ1-2, the V gene TRBV5-4; D possibly corresponds to TRBD1 (6 bases). Sample: peripheral blood. The TCR originated in a man between 60 and 70 years old with acute or convalescent COVID-19. CDR3 bases: TGTGCCAGCAGCTTCGTGGGACACCTTTATGGCTACACCTTC. It specifies CASSFVGHLYGYTF.